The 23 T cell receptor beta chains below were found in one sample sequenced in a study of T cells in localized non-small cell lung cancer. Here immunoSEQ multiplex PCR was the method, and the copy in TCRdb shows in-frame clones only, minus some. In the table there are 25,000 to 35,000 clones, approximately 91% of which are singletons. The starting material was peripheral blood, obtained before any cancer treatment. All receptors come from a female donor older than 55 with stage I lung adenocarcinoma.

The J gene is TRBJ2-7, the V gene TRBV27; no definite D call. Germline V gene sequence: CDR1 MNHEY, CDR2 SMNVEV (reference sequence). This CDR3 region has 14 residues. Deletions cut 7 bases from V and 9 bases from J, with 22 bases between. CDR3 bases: TGTGCCAGCAAGCCCTCCGGGTCCTACGAGCGGCAGTACTTC. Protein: CASKPSGSYERQYF.

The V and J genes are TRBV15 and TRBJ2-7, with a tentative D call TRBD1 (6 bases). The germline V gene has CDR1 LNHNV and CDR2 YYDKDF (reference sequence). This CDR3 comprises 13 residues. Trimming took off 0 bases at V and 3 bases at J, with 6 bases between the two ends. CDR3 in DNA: TGTGCCACCAGCAGAGACAGGGGCTACGAGCAGTACTTC. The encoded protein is CATSRDRGYEQYF.

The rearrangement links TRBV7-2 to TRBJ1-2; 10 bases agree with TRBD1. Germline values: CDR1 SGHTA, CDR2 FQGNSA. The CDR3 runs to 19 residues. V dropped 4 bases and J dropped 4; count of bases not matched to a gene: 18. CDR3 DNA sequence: TGTGCCAGCAGCTCCACCCCCCGGGACAGGGGCCCCCAAGTCTATGGCTACACCTTC. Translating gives CASSSTPRDRGPQVYGYTF.

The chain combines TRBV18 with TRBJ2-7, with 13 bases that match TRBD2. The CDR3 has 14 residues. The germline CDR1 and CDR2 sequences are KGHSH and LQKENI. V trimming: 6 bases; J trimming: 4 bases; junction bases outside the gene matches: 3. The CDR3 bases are TGTGCCAGCTCCCGGACTAGCGGGAGTTACGAGCAGTACTTC. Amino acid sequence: CASSRTSGSYEQYF.

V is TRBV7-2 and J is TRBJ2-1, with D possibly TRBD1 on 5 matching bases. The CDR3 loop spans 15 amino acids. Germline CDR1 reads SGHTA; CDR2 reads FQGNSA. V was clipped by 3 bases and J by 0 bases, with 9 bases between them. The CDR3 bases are TGTGCCAGCAGCTTGGGTGGGGCCTCCTACAATGAGCAGTTCTTC. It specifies CASSLGGASYNEQFF.

The chain's CDR3 is CASSGGQGALGTEAFF. The CDR3 nucleotides are TGTGCCAGCAGCGGGGGACAGGGGGCGCTGGGCACTGAAGCTTTCTTT. V and J are TRBV7-9 and TRBJ1-1; 12 bases agree with TRBD1. CDR3 length equals 16 residues. V lost 5 bases and J lost 4; bases outside the gene matches: 8. Per the germline V gene, CDR1 is SEHNR and CDR2 is FQNEAQ (reference sequence).

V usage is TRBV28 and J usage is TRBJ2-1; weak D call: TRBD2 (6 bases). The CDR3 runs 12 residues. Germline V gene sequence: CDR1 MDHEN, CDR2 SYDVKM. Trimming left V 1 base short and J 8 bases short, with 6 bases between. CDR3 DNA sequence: TGTGCCAGCAGTTTATTAGCGGATGAGCAGTTCTTC. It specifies CASSLLADEQFF.

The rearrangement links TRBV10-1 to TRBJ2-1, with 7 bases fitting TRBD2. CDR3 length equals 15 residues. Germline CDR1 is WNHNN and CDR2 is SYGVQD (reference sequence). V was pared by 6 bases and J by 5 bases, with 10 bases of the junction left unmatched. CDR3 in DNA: TGCGCCAGCAGCCCGAGCGGGATGGACGACAATGAGCAGTTCTTC. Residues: CASSPSGMDDNEQFF.

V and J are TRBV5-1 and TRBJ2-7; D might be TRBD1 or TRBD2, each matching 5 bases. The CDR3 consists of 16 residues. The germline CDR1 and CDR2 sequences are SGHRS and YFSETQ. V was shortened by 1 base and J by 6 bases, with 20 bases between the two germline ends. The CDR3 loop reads CASSLPPASGAGEQYF. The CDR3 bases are TGCGCCAGCAGCTTGCCCCCGGCCTCCGGGGCCGGCGAGCAGTACTTC. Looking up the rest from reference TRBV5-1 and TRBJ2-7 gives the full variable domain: KAGVTQTPRYLIKTRGQQVTLSCSPISGHRSVSWYQQTPGQGLQFLFEYFSETQRNKGNFPGRFSGRQFSNSRSEMNVSTLELGDSALYLCASSLPPASGAGEQYFGPGTRLTVT.

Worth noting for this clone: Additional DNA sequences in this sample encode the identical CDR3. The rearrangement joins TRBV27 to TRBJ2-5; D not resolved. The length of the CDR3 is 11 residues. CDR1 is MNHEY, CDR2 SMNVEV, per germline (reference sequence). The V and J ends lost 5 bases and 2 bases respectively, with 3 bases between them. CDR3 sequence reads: CASSTQETQYF. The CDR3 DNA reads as TGTGCCAGCAGTACACAAGAGACCCAGTACTTC.

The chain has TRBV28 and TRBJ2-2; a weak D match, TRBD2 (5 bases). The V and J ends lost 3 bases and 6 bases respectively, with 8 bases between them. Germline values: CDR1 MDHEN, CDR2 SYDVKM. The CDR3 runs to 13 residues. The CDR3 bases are TGTGCCAGCAGTTTGGGAGCGCCCGGGGAGCTGTTTTTT. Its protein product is CASSLGAPGELFF.

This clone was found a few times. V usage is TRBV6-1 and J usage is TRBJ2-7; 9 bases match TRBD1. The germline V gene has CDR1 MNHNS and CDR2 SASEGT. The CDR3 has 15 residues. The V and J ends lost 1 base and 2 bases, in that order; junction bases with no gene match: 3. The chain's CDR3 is CASSEGTGVPYEQYF. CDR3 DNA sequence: TGTGCCAGCAGTGAAGGGACAGGGGTGCCCTACGAGCAGTACTTC.

This CDR3 is CASSALWGRANEKLFF. The CDR3 DNA reads TGTGCCAGTAGCGCGCTGTGGGGGAGAGCTAATGAAAAACTGTTTTTT. The rearrangement joins TRBV19 to TRBJ1-4; D is perhaps TRBD1 (5 bases). The germline V gene encodes CDR1 LNHDA and CDR2 SQIVND (reference sequence). The CDR3 length is 16 residues. Trimming cost V 6 bases and J 3 bases, with 17 bases left between them.

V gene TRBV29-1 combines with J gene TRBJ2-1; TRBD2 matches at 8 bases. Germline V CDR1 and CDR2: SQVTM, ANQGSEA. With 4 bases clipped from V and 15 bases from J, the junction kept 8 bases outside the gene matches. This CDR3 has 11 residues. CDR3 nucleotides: TGCAGCGTTGCTGGAGCGGGGGCCCTGTTCTTC. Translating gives CSVAGAGALFF.

CDR3 sequence: CSVEEFGGSSNEQFF. As DNA, the CDR3 is TGCAGCGTTGAAGAGTTCGGCGGGAGTAGTAATGAGCAGTTCTTC. The rearrangement links TRBV29-1 to TRBJ2-1, with TRBD2 identical over 7 bases. Trimming cost V 0 bases and J 7 bases; bases outside gene matches: 9. CDR1 is SQVTM, CDR2 ANQGSEA, per germline. The CDR3 runs 15 residues.

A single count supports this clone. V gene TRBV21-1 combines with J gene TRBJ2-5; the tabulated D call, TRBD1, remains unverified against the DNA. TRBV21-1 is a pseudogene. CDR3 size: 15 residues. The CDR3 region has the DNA TGTGCCAGCCGGAAGGCCACAGTTCTTCAAGAGACCCAGTACTTC. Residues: CASRKATVLQETQYF.

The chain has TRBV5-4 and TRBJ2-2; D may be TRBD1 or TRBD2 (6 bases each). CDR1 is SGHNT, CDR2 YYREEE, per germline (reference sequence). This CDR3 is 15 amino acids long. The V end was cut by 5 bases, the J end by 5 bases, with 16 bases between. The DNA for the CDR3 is TGTGCCAGCAGTCTTTGGGGGGCGGGGACCGGGGAGCTGTTTTTT. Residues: CASSLWGAGTGELFF.

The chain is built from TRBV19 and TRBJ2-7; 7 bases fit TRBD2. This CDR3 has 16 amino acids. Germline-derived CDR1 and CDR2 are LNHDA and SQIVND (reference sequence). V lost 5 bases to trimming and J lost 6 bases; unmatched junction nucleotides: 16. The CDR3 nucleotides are TGTGCCAGTAGTCCGGGAGGAACGGGGCGTCTTGGCGAGCAGTACTTC. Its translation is CASSPGGTGRLGEQYF.

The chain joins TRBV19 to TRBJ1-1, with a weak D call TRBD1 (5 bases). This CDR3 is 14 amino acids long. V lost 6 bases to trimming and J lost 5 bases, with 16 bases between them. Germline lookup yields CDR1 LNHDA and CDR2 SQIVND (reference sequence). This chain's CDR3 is CASSRAVSDTEAFF. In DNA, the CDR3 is TGTGCCAGTAGCAGGGCGGTGAGTGATACTGAAGCTTTCTTT.

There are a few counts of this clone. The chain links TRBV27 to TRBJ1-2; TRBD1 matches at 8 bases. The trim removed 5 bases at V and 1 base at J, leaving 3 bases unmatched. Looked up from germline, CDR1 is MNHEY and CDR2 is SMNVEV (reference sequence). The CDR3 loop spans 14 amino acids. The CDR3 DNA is TGTGCCAGCAGTCAGGGGGCGTTTAACTATGGCTACACCTTC. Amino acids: CASSQGAFNYGYTF.

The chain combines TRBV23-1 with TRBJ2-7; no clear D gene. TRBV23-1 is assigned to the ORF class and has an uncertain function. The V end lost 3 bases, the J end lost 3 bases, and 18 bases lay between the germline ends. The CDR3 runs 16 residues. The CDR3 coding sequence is TGCGCCAGCAGTCAGGACCGAGGACGGAAGGACTACGAGCAGTACTTC. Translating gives CASSQDRGRKDYEQYF.

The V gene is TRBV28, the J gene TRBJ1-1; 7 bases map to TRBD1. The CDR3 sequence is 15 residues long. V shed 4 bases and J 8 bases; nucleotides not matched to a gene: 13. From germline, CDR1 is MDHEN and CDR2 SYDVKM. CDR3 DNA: TGTGCCAGCAGTTCCCACGGGACAGCCCGGCAGGAAGCTTTCTTT. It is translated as CASSSHGTARQEAFF.

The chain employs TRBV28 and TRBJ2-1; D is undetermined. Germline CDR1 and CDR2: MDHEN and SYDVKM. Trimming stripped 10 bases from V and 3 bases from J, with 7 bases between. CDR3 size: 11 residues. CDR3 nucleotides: TGTGCCACCGAGTTCTACAATGAGCAGTTCTTC. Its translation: CATEFYNEQFF.